This TCR beta chain is drawn from a study of cytomegalovirus exposure and HLA in healthy donors. Study-wide results and limits: Immune exposure was documented only through CMV serostatus. Using the classifier, cytomegalovirus status was reportedly diagnosed with high specificity and sensitivity. Follow-up analysis later connected one missense variant in DCLRE1C with trimming of TCR beta V- and J-genes. Based on reports, TCR beta sequences accurately predicted HLA-A and HLA-B alleles for most subjects.

As concerns this clone: As yet, its antigen is unknown.

PCR involved 60 Vbeta and 13 Jbeta primers. Data came from immunoSEQ multiplex PCR; TCRdb stores just in-frame clones and leaves some out. This table lists about 200,000 clones. The sequence was obtained from a girl aged 2-10 years in good health and CMV-seropositive. Sequenced sample: PBMCs.

As DNA, the CDR3 is TGTGCCAGCAGTCTCCGTACGACTTCTGAAGCTTTCTTT. Its protein product is CASSLRTTSEAFF. The rearrangement uses TRBV27 and TRBJ1-1; unclear D gene. Trimming took off 5 bases at V and 6 bases at J, with 13 bases between the two ends. Looked up from germline, CDR1 is MNHEY and CDR2 is SMNVEV (reference sequence). This CDR3 is 13 amino acids long.